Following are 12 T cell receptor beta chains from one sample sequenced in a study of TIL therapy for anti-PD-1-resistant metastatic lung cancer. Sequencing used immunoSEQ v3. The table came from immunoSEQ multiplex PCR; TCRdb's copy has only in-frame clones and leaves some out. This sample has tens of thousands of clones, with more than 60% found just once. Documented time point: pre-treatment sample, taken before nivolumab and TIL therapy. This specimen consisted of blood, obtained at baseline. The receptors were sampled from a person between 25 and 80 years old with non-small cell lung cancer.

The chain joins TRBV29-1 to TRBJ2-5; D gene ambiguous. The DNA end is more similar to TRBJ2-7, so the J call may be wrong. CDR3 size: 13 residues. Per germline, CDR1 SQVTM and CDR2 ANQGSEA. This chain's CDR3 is CSVEGSGSYEQYF. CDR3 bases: TGCAGCGTTGAGGGATCCGGCTCCTACGAGCAGTACTTC.

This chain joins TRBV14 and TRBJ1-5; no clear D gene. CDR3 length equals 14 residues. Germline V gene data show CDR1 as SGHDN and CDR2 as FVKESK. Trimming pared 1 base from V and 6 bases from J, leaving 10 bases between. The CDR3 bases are TGTGCCAGCAGCCAAGCGGGGTTAGCTCAGCCCCAGCATTTT. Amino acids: CASSQAGLAQPQHF.

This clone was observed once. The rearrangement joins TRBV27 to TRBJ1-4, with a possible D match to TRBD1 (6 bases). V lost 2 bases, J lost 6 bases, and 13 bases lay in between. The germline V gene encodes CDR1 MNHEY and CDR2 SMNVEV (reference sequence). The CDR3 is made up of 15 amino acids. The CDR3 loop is CASSLGGGTDEKLFF. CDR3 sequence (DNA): TGTGCCAGCAGTTTAGGAGGGGGGACGGATGAAAAACTGTTTTTT.

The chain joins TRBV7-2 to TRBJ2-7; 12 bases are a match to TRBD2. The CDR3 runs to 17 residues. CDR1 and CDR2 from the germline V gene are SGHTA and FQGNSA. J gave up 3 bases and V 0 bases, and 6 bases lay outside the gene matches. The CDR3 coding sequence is TGTGCCAGCAGCTTAGCGGGAACGGGACTAGCGGGCTACGAGCAGTACTTC. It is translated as CASSLAGTGLAGYEQYF.

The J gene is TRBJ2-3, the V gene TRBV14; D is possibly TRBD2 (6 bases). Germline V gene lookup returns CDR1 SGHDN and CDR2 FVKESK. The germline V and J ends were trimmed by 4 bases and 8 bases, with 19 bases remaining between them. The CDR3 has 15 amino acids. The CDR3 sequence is CASSPNSGGGGTQYF. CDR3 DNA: TGTGCCAGCAGCCCAAACTCCGGGGGAGGAGGTACGCAGTATTTT.

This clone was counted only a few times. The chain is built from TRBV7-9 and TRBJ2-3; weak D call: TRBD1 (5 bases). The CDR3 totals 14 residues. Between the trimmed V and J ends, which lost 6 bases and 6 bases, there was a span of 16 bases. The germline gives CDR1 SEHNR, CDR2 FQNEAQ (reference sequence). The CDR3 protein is CASRLGLVRDTQYF. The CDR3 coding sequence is TGTGCCAGCAGGCTGGGGCTGGTAAGGGATACGCAGTATTTT.

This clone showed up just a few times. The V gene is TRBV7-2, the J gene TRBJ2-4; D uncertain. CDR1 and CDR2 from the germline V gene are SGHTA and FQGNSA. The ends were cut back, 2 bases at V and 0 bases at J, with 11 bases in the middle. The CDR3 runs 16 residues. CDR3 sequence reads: CASSLLSGLAKNIQYF. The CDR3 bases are TGTGCCAGCAGCTTACTGTCGGGCCTAGCCAAAAACATTCAGTACTTC.

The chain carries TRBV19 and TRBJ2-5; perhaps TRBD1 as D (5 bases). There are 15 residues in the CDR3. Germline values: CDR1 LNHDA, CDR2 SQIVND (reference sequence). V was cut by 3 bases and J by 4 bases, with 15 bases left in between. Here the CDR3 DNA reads TGTGCCAGTAGTATCGGGCAGGGATTAGGAGAGACCCAGTACTTC. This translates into CASSIGQGLGETQYF.

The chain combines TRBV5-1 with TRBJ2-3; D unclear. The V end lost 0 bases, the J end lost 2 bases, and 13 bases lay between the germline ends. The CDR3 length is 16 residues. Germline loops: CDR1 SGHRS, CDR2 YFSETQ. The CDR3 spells CASSLAAATFTDTQYF. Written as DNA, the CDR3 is TGCGCCAGCAGCTTGGCCGCGGCTACGTTCACAGATACGCAGTATTTT.

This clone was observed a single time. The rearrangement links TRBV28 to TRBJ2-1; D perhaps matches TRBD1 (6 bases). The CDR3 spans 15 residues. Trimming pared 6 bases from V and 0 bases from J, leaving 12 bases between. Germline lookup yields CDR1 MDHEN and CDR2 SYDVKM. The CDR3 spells CASRLDRSSYNEQFF. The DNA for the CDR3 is TGTGCCAGCAGACTGGACAGAAGCTCCTACAATGAGCAGTTCTTC.

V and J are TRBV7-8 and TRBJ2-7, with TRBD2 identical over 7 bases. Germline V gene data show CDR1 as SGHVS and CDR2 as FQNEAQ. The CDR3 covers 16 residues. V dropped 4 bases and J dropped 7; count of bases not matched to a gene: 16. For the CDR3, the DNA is TGTGCCAGCAGCTCCGAGTCCGGGACTAAAAACGGGGAGCAGTACTTC. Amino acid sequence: CASSSESGTKNGEQYF.

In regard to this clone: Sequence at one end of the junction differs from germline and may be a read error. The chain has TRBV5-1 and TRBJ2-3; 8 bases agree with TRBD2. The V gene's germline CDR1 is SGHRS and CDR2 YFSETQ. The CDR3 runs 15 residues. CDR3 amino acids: CASTVSGGPGDTQYF. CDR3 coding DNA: TGCGCTAGCACCGTTTCGGGGGGGCCGGGGGATACGCAGTATTTT. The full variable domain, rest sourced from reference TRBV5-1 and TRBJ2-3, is KAGVTQTPRYLIKTRGQQVTLSCSPISGHRSVSWYQQTPGQGLQFLFEYFSETQRNKGNFPGRFSGRQFSNSRSEMNVSTLELGDSALYLCASTVSGGPGDTQYFGPGTRLTVL.